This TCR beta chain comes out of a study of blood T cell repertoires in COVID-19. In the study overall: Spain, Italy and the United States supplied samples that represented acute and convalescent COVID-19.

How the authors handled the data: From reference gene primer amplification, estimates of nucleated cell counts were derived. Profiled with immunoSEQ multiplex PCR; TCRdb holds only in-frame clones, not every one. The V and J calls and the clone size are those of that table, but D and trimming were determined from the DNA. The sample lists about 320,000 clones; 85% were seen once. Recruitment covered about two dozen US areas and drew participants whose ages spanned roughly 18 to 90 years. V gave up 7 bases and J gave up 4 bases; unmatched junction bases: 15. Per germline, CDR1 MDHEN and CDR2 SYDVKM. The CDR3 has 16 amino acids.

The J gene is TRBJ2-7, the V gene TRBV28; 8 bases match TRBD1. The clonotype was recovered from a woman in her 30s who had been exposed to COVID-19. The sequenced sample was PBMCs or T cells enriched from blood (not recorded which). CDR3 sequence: CASNSYGAGGRYEQYF. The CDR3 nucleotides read TGTGCCAGCAACTCTTACGGGGCAGGGGGCCGTTACGAGCAGTACTTC. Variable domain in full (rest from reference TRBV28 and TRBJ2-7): DVKVTQSSRYLVKRTGEKVFLECVQDMDHENMFWYRQDPGLGLRLIYFSYDVKMKEKGDIPEGYSVSREKKERFSLILESASTNQTSMYLCASNSYGAGGRYEQYFGPGTRLTVT.